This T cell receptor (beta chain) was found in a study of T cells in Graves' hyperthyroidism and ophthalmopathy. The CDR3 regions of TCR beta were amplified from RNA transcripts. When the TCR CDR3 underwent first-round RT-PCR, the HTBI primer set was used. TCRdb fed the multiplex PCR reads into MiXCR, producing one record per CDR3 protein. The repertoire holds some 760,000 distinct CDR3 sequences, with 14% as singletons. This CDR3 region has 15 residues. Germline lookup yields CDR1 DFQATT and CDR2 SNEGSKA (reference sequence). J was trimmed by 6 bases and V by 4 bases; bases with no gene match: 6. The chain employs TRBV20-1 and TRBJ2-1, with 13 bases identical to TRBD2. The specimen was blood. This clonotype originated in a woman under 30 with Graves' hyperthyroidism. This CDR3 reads CSAIGTSGVGNEQFF. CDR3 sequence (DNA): TGCAGTGCTATCGGGACTAGCGGGGTGGGCAATGAGCAGTTCTTC.